These T cell receptor beta chains were read from a single sample in a study of cytomegalovirus exposure and HLA in healthy donors. Only in-frame clones appear in the TCRdb table, and some are missing; sequencing was by immunoSEQ multiplex PCR. The sample carries fewer than 200,000 clones, 9.5% recorded once. The sequencing sample was made of PBMCs. The receptors come from a woman under 40 in good health and CMV-seropositive. Both conserved end residues are part of each CDR3. D genes are given only for firm matches. The size of a clone is reported for some rows only, either as once, few or many, or as a class for expanded clones.

j_call: TRBJ1-1
clone_size: NA
v_call: TRBV10-3
d_call: TRBD1
cdr3_nt: TGTGCCATCAGTGAGGACAGGGGGAAGGTCGGCACTGAAGCTTTCTTT
cdr3_aa: CAISEDRGKVGTEAFF

j_call: TRBJ1-1
clone_size: once
v_call: TRBV29-1
d_call: NA
cdr3_nt: TGCAGCGTTGCCAGGGCCCCGAACACTGAAGCTTTCTTT
cdr3_aa: CSVARAPNTEAFF

j_call: TRBJ2-2
clone_size: few
v_call: TRBV30
d_call: NA
cdr3_nt: TGTGCCTGGAGTGTAGGAGCGAACACCGGGGAGCTGTTTTTT
cdr3_aa: CAWSVGANTGELFF

j_call: TRBJ2-1
clone_size: few
v_call: TRBV9
d_call: NA
cdr3_nt: TGTGCCAGCAGCGTATTTGGGCTAAGCTCCTACAATGAGCAGTTCTTC
cdr3_aa: CASSVFGLSSYNEQFF

j_call: TRBJ1-2
clone_size: few
v_call: TRBV6-5
d_call: NA
cdr3_nt: TGTGCCAGCAGTCCCCCTATGAGGGATCGCTATGGCTACACCTTC
cdr3_aa: CASSPPMRDRYGYTF

j_call: TRBJ2-1
clone_size: NA
v_call: TRBV7-8
d_call: TRBD2
cdr3_nt: TGTGCCAGCAGCCCAACCACTAGCGGGAGGCCTGAGCAGTTCTTC
cdr3_aa: CASSPTTSGRPEQFF

j_call: TRBJ2-2
clone_size: NA
v_call: TRBV10-1
d_call: NA
cdr3_nt: TGCGCCAGCAGTGAAGGGCCTGCCCCGGGAGAGGAGCTGTTTTTT
cdr3_aa: CASSEGPAPGEELFF

j_call: TRBJ2-1
clone_size: few
v_call: TRBV5-1
d_call: TRBD2
cdr3_nt: TGCGCCAGCAGCTATGGGCGGGAGGCCCTGGGGCAGTTCTTC
cdr3_aa: CASSYGREALGQFF

j_call: TRBJ2-7
clone_size: NA
v_call: TRBV18
d_call: NA
cdr3_nt: TGTGCCAGCTCACCCCTCGGACAGACCTACGAGCAGTACTTC
cdr3_aa: CASSPLGQTYEQYF

j_call: TRBJ2-7
clone_size: NA
v_call: TRBV2
d_call: TRBD2
cdr3_nt: TGTGCCAGCAGGCGGGAGTCCTACGAGCAGTACTTC
cdr3_aa: CASRRESYEQYF

j_call: TRBJ2-1
clone_size: few
v_call: TRBV19
d_call: TRBD2
cdr3_nt: TGTGCCAGTAGTATCCTCGGGACTAGTATTAATGAGCAGTTCTTC
cdr3_aa: CASSILGTSINEQFF

j_call: TRBJ2-1
clone_size: NA
v_call: TRBV9
d_call: TRBD1
cdr3_nt: TGTGCCAGCAGCGAGAGGGGGACAGCTTACAATGAGCAGTTCTTC
cdr3_aa: CASSERGTAYNEQFF

j_call: TRBJ1-2
clone_size: NA
v_call: TRBV10-3
d_call: TRBD1
cdr3_nt: TGTGCCATCAGTGGGGACAGCCTCTACGTCTACACCTTC
cdr3_aa: CAISGDSLYVYTF

j_call: TRBJ1-5
clone_size: NA
v_call: TRBV6-5
d_call: NA
cdr3_nt: TGTGCCAGCAGTCGTTCTTATAGCAATCAGCCCCAGCATTTT
cdr3_aa: CASSRSYSNQPQHF

j_call: TRBJ2-1
clone_size: few
v_call: TRBV27
d_call: TRBD2
cdr3_nt: TGTGCCAGTAAGCCTAGCGGGAGGAGGGGCCACAATGAGCAGTTCTTC
cdr3_aa: CASKPSGRRGHNEQFF

j_call: TRBJ2-2
clone_size: NA
v_call: TRBV15
d_call: TRBD2
cdr3_nt: TGTGCCACCAGCATAGGGCGGGGGGCCGGGGAGCTGTTTTTT
cdr3_aa: CATSIGRGAGELFF

j_call: TRBJ2-5
clone_size: few
v_call: TRBV27
d_call: TRBD1
cdr3_nt: TGTGCCAGCAGTTTAGCCCTACAGGGGGCGGGAGAGACCCAGTACTTC
cdr3_aa: CASSLALQGAGETQYF

j_call: TRBJ2-1
clone_size: NA
v_call: TRBV30
d_call: NA
cdr3_nt: TGTGCCTGGAGCCCCCATCCCTCCTACAATGAGCAGTTCTTC
cdr3_aa: CAWSPHPSYNEQFF

j_call: TRBJ2-5
clone_size: NA
v_call: TRBV7-6
d_call: TRBD2
cdr3_nt: TGTGCCAGCAGCTCTCATTTAGCGGGTCCTCAAGAGACCCAGTACTTC
cdr3_aa: CASSSHLAGPQETQYF

j_call: TRBJ2-1
clone_size: few
v_call: TRBV13
d_call: TRBD1
cdr3_nt: TGTGCCAGCAGTAACCCCGGGACAGGTAACAATGAGCAGTTCTTC
cdr3_aa: CASSNPGTGNNEQFF

j_call: TRBJ1-5
clone_size: few
v_call: TRBV5-5
d_call: TRBD1
cdr3_nt: TGTGCCAGCAGTCTAGGGGGCGCCGGACCGGGTCAGCCCCAGCATTTT
cdr3_aa: CASSLGGAGPGQPQHF

j_call: TRBJ2-3
clone_size: NA
v_call: TRBV5-1
d_call: TRBD2
cdr3_nt: TGCGCCAGCACGGGGACTACCGGCACAGATACGCAGTATTTT
cdr3_aa: CASTGTTGTDTQYF

j_call: TRBJ1-5
clone_size: NA
v_call: TRBV29-1
d_call: NA
cdr3_nt: TGCAGCGTTGGGGGCTTTTATAGCAATCAGCCCCAGCATTTT
cdr3_aa: CSVGGFYSNQPQHF

j_call: TRBJ2-7
clone_size: few
v_call: TRBV2
d_call: TRBD1
cdr3_nt: TGTGCCAGCAGTTCGACAGGGGGCGGGCAGTACTTC
cdr3_aa: CASSSTGGGQYF

j_call: TRBJ2-5
clone_size: few
v_call: TRBV19
d_call: NA
cdr3_nt: TGTGCCAGTAGTATCAGCGGGCTCCAAGAGACCCAGTACTTC
cdr3_aa: CASSISGLQETQYF

j_call: TRBJ1-5
clone_size: few
v_call: TRBV19
d_call: TRBD1
cdr3_nt: TGTGCCAGTAGTACCGACAGGGGTTTCAATCAGCCCCAGCATTTT
cdr3_aa: CASSTDRGFNQPQHF

j_call: TRBJ2-7
clone_size: NA
v_call: TRBV21-1
d_call: NA
cdr3_nt: TGTGCCAGCAGCAAAGGGGGACATCCTGCCTACGAGCAGTACTTC
cdr3_aa: CASSKGGHPAYEQYF